This T cell receptor (beta chain) originates from a study of cytomegalovirus exposure and HLA in healthy donors (TCRdb year 2017). The study in broad terms: An earlier analysis of a few hundred of the donors reported about 300 Gb of sequence data and around 120 million unique TCR beta sequences obtained from around 170 million T cells. Typing coverage varied by locus: roughly 620-640 donors for A, B, C, DRB1 and DQB1; under 550 for DQA1; about 600 for DPA1; fewer than 480 for DPB1. Of the roughly 400 genotyped donors, 65% to 90% were placed in the genetic ancestry cluster associated with self-reported Caucasian donors. Donor age, sex, ethnicity and CMV serostatus were collected together with the repertoire data. The study was designed to test whether signatures of past pathogen exposure could be identified by cataloging public T cell receptors. In the later analysis, no new phenotypic data were used to find candidate immune exposures; instead, reliance was placed on TCR beta sequences and their occurrence across donors. A later genetic analysis used genome-wide SNP genotypes for 398 of the 666 donors, treating that subset as a discovery cohort. In addition to the first cohort of roughly 700 subjects, a separate validation cohort of over 90 different subjects was used. A later analysis re-analyzed previously published TCR beta repertoires from hundreds of donors and added high-resolution HLA genotyping to study TCR occurrence patterns. An earlier analysis of some 600 of the donors applied high-throughput TCR beta sequencing to assess whether each TCR beta V gene segment acted as functional or pseudogenic. The study used immunosequencing to profile the T cell repertoires of approximately 640 subjects and linked those repertoires to cytomegalovirus serostatus. To predict cytomegalovirus infection status, the study brought together high-throughput TCR immunosequencing, statistical association of individual TCRs with disease status, and machine learning. Several DR-DQ haplotypes were treated as single units for association and clustering because of strong linkage in the cohort. About 300 gigabases of sequencing data and approximately 80 million unique TCR sequences were included in an early release covering about 700 HLA-typed donors. HLA typing included class I and class II loci at four-digit resolution. Every discovery cohort repertoire had been produced on one sequencing platform. On average, around 240,000 unique TCR beta nucleotide sequences were sequenced per donor among 398 genotyped donors of the cohort, with about 17% of those sequences being non-productive.

This clone is a singleton in its sample. Its antigen remains unidentified. No clone much larger than this one lies a single base away; base qualities are absent. The full study reports these points: In a later analysis, HLA-associated TCR beta chains were found to be more clonally expanded and to have lower generation probabilities than equally common non-associated chains. A later analysis found that TCR association rates varied across HLA loci, with DRB1 alleles showing the most associated TCRs and HLA-C alleles the fewest. A later analysis found that most CMV-associated TCR beta chains appeared HLA-restricted, with HLA associations seemingly driven largely by CMV exposure. In vitro tests confirmed that a few of the cytomegalovirus-associated TCR beta chains recognize cytomegalovirus antigens. Sequencing depth was assumed to be roughly uniform across donors in the presence/absence analyses, though that assumption may not hold. Compared with the 666-donor mean, donors in an Asian-associated ancestry cluster had fewer N-insertions in productive TCRs, according to a later genetic analysis. Because some donors lacked HLA typing at each locus, the association tests relied only on the typed subset. Several of the top co-occurrence clusters appeared to be linked to parvovirus B19, influenza, CMV and Epstein-Barr virus, according to a later analysis. This cohort had only TCR beta chains sequenced, and the lack of alpha or paired-chain data limited which features could be detected. When HLA alleles, especially DR and DQ, strongly co-occurred, TCR associations were difficult to assign to individual alleles. A further reported finding was that TCR beta sequences accurately predicted the HLA-A and HLA-B alleles for most subjects in the first cohort. The study gave a list of 150 to 200 TCR beta chains associated with cytomegalovirus. The authors suggested that the approach could potentially be extended to other disease states and immunological phenotypes. Linkage disequilibrium might explain the correlated functional status among segregating V segments, but an unknown experimental factor could not be excluded. For the cohort, immune exposure information was limited to CMV serostatus. Some IMGT-functional V segments, including TRBV6-2 and TRBV6-3, could not be distinguished by the 87-base-pair reads and were therefore excluded. Broadly in line with IMGT annotations, most TCR beta V segments showed up in productive rearrangements about 87% or about 30% of the time in an earlier analysis of several hundred of the donors. An association between a missense DCLRE1C variant and V-gene and J-gene trimming of TCR beta chains was found in a later genetic analysis and replicated in an independent cohort. A cluster of highly shared sequence variants was judged likely to be a technical artifact of the sequencing pipeline. In both the original and validation cohorts, the classifier was reported to diagnose cytomegalovirus status with high specificity and sensitivity. Specific HLA alleles were associated with 18,000 or so TCR beta sequences at a false discovery rate of 0.05 in a later analysis. Because counts were too low, approximately 15 rarely observed V segments, including chromosome 9 orphons, were excluded from the earlier analysis of 587 of the donors. Across donors, most TCR sequences were observed very rarely, whereas some public TCRs were present in many individuals.

Library preparation used the immunoSEQ multiplex PCR assay. For the multiplex PCR, a mixture combining 60 forward primers for TCR Vbeta segments and 13 reverse primers for TCR Jbeta segments was used. A multiplex PCR assay on genomic DNA amplified the CDR3 region of rearranged TCR beta genes. On the Illumina HiSeq System, the amplified TCR beta libraries were sequenced as 87-base-pair reads. In the original analysis: A later analysis counted approximately 74 million unique TCR beta chains across the 666 repertoires, and 10 million to 12 million of these chains were shared by at least two donors. A nearest-neighbor algorithm error-corrected the raw reads and collapsed the reads into unique sequences, merging closely related sequences to remove PCR and sequencing errors. Alignment of CDR3 sequences to IMGT reference sequences was used to assign V, D and J gene segments. For a sequence to be retained, a match of at least six nucleotides was required to both a V gene segment and a J gene segment. Rearrangements were called productive when the CDR3 lacked stop codons and stayed in frame with V and J; all others were non-productive. Following IMGT convention, CDR3 was defined as the stretch from the second conserved V-encoded cysteine to the conserved J-encoded phenylalanine. The earlier analysis of fewer than 700 of the donors excluded sequences that lacked an unambiguous match to a single V gene segment. An earlier analysis of 587 of the donors called V segments functional above 56.7% productive rearrangements and segregating when the between-donor standard deviation exceeded 5%. A statistical classification framework was built to diagnose cytomegalovirus status from the catalog of TCR beta chain sequences. In a later analysis, V and J genes were assigned by comparing TCR nucleotide sequences against IMGT/GENE-DB human TR gene sequences. Using the TCRdist pipeline, a later analysis assigned CDR3 sequences along with most-parsimonious VDJ recombination scenarios. A later analysis defined each TCR beta chain by its CDR3 amino acid sequence plus V-gene family, and excluded reads lacking a unique V-gene family. A later analysis removed 500 to 650 highly shared, low-generation-probability nucleotide sequences to deal with suspected cross-contamination and a sequencing artifact. A later analysis calculated a clonal expansion index for each public chain from normalized within-repertoire ranks of inferred template counts. In a later analysis, generation probabilities were computed with a VDJ recombination model fitted to out-of-frame rearrangements, and the resulting probabilities were checked against IGoR. A later analysis scored TCR-TCR, TCR-HLA and TCR-CMV co-occurrence with hypergeometric tests, applying a repertoire-size bias correction to TCR pairs. To estimate false discovery rates, a later analysis permuted the HLA or CMV assignments 20 times. In a later analysis, co-occurring TCRs were grouped using DBSCAN, with TCRdist sequence similarity added in when clustering inside HLA-allele-positive subsets. For co-occurrence clustering, repertoires with fewer than 30,000 or more than 120,000 public chains were excluded, along with a handful of repertoires with anomalous nucleotide sharing. TCRdb provides this immuneACCESS table in a form limited to in-frame rearrangements. Some clones are lacking; in checked studies, under half of them reflect an unresolved V gene, and why the rest are absent is not known. The D gene and trimming were derived from the DNA, and the V and J assignments and clone size from that table. For this sample there are 85,000 to 130,000 clones; 71% appear just once. The ten largest clones add up to over 2.5% of the sample.

The cohort comprised hundreds of healthy bone marrow donors. At the time of sampling, every cohort member was nominally healthy, though immune exposures that went unrecorded were likely present. The donor tested CMV seronegative and was one of the 352 seronegative cohort members. A peripheral blood sample was provided by each donor, and peripheral blood mononuclear cells were used for TCR beta sequencing. The Qiagen DNeasy Blood Extraction Kit was used to extract genomic DNA from the blood cell samples. The germline ends are 8 bases apart after V is trimmed by 3 bases and J by 6 bases. In the germline V gene, CDR1 corresponds to LGHNA and CDR2 to YNFKEQ. The CDR3 sequence holds 13 residues, the cysteine and phenylalanine included. Only CDR3 DNA is held: 39 bases, read in frame from base 1.

The sample consisted of PBMCs. The rearranged chain carries TRBV4-2 and TRBJ2-2; the D region possibly corresponds to TRBD2 (5 bases align). This clonotype was sampled from a female donor in good health and CMV-seronegative. The CDR3 reads as follows: CASSQSSPGELFF. The DNA sequence is given as TGTGCCAGCAGCCAGTCTAGCCCCGGGGAGCTGTTTTTT.